This TCR beta chain stems from a study of identical twins. This clonotype was counted many times. Between the trimmed V and J ends, which lost 1 base and 0 bases, there was a span of 9 bases. In germline, CDR1 is LGHNA, CDR2 YSLEER. CDR3 size: 16 residues. TCRdb itself ran the 5' RACE reads through MiXCR, one entry per CDR3 protein. Of some 200,000 distinct CDR3 sequences in the sample, 6% to 9% were seen once. These same data were also listed under a study on yellow fever vaccine responses in identical twins.

The chain is built from TRBV4-3 and TRBJ2-2; tentatively, D is TRBD2 (7 bases). The material sequenced was memory (CD45RO+) T cells sorted from blood. This TCR was recovered from a woman in her late teens or twenties in good health. The CDR3 loop reads CASSQGGGANTGELFF. For the CDR3, the DNA is TGCGCCAGCAGCCAAGGGGGGGGCGCGAACACCGGGGAGCTGTTTTTT.